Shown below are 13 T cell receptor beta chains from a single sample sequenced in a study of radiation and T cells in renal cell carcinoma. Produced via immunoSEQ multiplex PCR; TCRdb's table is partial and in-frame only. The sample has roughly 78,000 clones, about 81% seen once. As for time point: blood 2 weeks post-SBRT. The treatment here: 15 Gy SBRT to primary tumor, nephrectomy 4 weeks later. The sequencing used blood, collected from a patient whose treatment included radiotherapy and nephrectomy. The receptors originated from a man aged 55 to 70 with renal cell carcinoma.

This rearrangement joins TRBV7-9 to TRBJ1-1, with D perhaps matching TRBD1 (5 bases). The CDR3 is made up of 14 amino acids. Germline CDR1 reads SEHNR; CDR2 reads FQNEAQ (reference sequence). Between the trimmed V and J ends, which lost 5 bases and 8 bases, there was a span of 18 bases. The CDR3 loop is CASSLLGRGLEAFF. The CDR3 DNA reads TGTGCCAGCAGCCTGTTAGGTAGGGGATTAGAAGCTTTCTTT.

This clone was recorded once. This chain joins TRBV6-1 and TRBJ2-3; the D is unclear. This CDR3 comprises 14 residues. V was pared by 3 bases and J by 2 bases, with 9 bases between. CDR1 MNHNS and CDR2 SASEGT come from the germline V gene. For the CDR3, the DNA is TGTGCCAGCAGTGAGAGTGGAGCCACAGATACGCAGTATTTT. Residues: CASSESGATDTQYF.

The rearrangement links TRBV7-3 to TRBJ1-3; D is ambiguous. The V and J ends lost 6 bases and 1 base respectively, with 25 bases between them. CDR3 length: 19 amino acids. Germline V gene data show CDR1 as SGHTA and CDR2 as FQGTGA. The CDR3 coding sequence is TGTGCCAGCAGACTCCCCTGTGGGCAACACTTTCTGTCTGGAAACACCATATATTTT. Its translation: CASRLPCGQHFLSGNTIYF.

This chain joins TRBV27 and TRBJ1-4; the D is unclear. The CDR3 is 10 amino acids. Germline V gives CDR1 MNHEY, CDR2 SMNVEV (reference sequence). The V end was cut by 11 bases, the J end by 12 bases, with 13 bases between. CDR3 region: CAQTEEQLFF. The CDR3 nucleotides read TGTGCCCAGACGGAAGAACAACTGTTTTTT.

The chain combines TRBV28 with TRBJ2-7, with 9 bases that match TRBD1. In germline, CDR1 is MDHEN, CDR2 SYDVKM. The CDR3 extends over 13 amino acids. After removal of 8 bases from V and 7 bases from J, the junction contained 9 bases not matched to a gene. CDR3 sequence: CASWEAGTGEQYF. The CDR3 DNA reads TGTGCCAGCTGGGAAGCCGGGACAGGGGAGCAGTACTTC.

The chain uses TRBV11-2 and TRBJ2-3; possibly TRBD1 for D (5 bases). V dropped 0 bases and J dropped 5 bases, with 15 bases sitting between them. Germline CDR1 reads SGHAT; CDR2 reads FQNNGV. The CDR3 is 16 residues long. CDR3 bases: TGTGCCAGCAGCTTAGACAGAGTCACAAGGGGAGATACGCAGTATTTT. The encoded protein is CASSLDRVTRGDTQYF.

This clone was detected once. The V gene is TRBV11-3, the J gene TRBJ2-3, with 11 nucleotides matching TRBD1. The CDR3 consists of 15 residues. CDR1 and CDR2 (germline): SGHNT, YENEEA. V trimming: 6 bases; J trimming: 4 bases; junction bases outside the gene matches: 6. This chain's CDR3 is CASSLGQGAADTQYF. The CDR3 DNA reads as TGTGCCAGCAGTCTCGGACAGGGGGCTGCAGATACGCAGTATTTT.

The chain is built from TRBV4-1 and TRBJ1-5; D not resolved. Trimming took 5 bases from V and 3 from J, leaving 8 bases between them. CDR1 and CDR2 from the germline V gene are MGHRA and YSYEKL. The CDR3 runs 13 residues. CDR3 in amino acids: CASSSSLNQPQHF. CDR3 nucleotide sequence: TGCGCCAGCAGCAGTAGTCTCAATCAGCCCCAGCATTTT.

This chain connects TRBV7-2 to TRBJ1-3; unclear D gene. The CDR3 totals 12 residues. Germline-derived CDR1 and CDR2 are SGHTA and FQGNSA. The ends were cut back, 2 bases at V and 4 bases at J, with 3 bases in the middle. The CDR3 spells CASSLLGNTIYF. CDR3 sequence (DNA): TGTGCCAGCAGCTTACTGGGAAACACCATATATTTT.

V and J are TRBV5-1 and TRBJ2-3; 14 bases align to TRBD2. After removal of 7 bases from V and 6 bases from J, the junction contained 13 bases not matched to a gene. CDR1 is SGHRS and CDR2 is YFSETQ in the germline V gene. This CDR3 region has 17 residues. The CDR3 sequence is CASYRTGTSGGRDTQYF. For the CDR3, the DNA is TGCGCCAGCTATAGAACCGGGACTAGCGGGGGCCGGGATACGCAGTATTTT.

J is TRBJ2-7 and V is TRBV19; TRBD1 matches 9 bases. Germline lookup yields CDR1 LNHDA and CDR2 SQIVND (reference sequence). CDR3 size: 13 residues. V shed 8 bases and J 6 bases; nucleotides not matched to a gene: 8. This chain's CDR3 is CASQDRGMIEQYF. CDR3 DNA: TGTGCCAGTCAGGACAGGGGTATGATCGAGCAGTACTTC.

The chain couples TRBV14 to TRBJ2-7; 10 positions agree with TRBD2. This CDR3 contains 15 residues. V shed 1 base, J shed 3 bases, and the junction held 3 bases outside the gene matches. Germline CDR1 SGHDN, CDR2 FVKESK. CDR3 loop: CASSQGTSGFYEQYF. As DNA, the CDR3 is TGTGCCAGCAGCCAAGGGACTAGCGGTTTCTACGAGCAGTACTTC. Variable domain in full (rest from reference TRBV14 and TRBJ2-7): EAGVTQFPSHSVIEKGQTVTLRCDPISGHDNLYWYRRVMGKEIKFLLHFVKESKQDESGMPNNRFLAERTGGTYSTLKVQPAELEDSGVYFCASSQGTSGFYEQYFGPGTRLTVT.

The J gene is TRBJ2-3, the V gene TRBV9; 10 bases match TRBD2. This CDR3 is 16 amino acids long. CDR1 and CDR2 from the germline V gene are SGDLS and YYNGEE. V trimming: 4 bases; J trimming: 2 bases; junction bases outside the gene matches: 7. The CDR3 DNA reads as TGTGCCAGCAGCACTGGGACTAGCGTACTCACAGATACGCAGTATTTT. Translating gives CASSTGTSVLTDTQYF.